This T cell receptor beta chain comes out of a study of T cell repertoires in aging, cancer and after chemotherapy. As for the study in general: Repeat sampling of healthy donors over several months to years showed clear clonal overlap. Overall study findings and caveats: Untreated cancer patients had significantly lower blood TCR diversity than age-matched healthy donors.

Trimming removed 3 bases at V and 2 bases at J, with 8 bases between. This CDR3 contains 13 residues. This clonotype was counted only a few times. Its specificity is not known. TCR beta rearrangements were amplified from peripheral blood genomic DNA. TRB rearrangements spanning V, D and J were amplified using mixed TRB-A/B primers. TCRdb fed the multiplex PCR reads into MiXCR, producing one record per CDR3 protein. Seen here are under 5,000 distinct CDR3 sequences, roughly 30% observed once, and the top ten hold about 49%. The clonotype was recovered from a human donor in good health. The rearrangement joins TRBV12-3 or TRBV12-4 to TRBJ2-7; D is unresolved. Sequencing was carried out using blood. The CDR3 reads CASSFGRTYEQYF. The CDR3 nucleotides are TGTGCCAGCAGTTTTGGACGGACCTACGAGCAGTACTTC.